The clone carrying this T cell receptor (beta chain) was detected only once. The record originates from a study of T cell changes during pregnancy in multiple sclerosis. The CDR3 has 15 amino acids. The V gene's germline CDR1 is SGHNT and CDR2 YENEEA. V was clipped by 3 bases and J by 6 bases; unmatched bases: 6. Assay used: immunoSEQ multiplex PCR; TCRdb lists only in-frame clones, some missing. The sample records roughly 34,000 clones, around 90% being singletons. The source material was CD4+ T cells from peripheral blood mononuclear cells, sampled in the second trimester of pregnancy. The sequence came from a female donor in good health, enrolled as a control in a pregnancy study. This sequence joins TRBV11-3 and TRBJ2-7; TRBD2 aligns across 12 bases. The chain's CDR3 is CASSFGLAGWSEQYF. The CDR3 DNA reads TGTGCCAGCAGCTTCGGACTAGCGGGATGGAGCGAGCAGTACTTC. The whole variable domain, filled in from reference TRBV11-3 and TRBJ2-7, reads EAGVVQSPRYKIIEKKQPVAFWCNPISGHNTLYWYLQNLGQGPELLIRYENEEAVDDSQLPKDRFSAERLKGVDSTLKIQPAELGDSAVYLCASSFGLAGWSEQYFGPGTRLTVT.